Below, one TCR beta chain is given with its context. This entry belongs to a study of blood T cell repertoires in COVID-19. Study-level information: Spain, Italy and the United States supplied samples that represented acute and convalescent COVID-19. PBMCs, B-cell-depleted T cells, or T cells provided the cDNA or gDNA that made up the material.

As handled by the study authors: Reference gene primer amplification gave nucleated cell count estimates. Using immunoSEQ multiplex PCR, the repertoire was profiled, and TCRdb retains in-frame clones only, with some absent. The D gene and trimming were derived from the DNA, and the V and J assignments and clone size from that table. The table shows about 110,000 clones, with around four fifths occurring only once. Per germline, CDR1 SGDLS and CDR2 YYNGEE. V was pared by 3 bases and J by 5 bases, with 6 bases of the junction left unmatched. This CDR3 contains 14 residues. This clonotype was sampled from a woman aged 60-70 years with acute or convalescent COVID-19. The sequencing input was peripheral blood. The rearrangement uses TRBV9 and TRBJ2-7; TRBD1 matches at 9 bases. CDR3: CASSGGQGRHEQYF. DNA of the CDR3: TGTGCCAGCAGCGGTGGACAGGGGCGCCACGAGCAGTACTTC.